A selection of T cell receptor beta chains follows, all from one sample in a study of identical twins. TCRdb reanalysed the 5' RACE reads using MiXCR and keeps one entry per CDR3 protein. In the table there are some 1,700,000 distinct CDR3 sequences, around 33% of which are singletons. The sequenced sample consisted of cord blood. These receptors all stem from a newborn girl in good health. Both conserved end residues are part of each CDR3. A D gene is named only where the DNA matches it firmly. Not all rows give a size; the values are once, few, many and, for expanded clones, a class.

>few|-|TRBJ1-5|TRBV19
TGTGCCAGTAGTATGAAGTGGGTCCCCCAGCATTTT
CASSMKWVPQHF
>few|TRBD1|TRBJ1-2|TRBV5-1
TGCGCCAGCAGCAAGGACAGGGGAATCTATGGCTACACCTTC
CASSKDRGIYGYTF
>-|-|TRBJ1-2|TRBV5-1
TGCGCCAGCAGCTTGGATTCCGGCAGGGGAGGTCATGGCTACACCTTC
CASSLDSGRGGHGYTF
>few|TRBD1|TRBJ2-7|TRBV5-1
TGCGCCAGCAGCGACCTGACCGGGACAGAGATCTACGAGCAGTACTTC
CASSDLTGTEIYEQYF
>-|TRBD1|TRBJ1-5|TRBV28
TGTGCCAGCAAGCGCCCCTTCAGGGGGCGGGAGGATCAGCCCCAGCATTTT
CASKRPFRGREDQPQHF
>-|-|TRBJ2-7|TRBV5-1
TGCGCCAGCAGCCCGACTTCACAGAACGGCGAGCAGTACTTC
CASSPTSQNGEQYF
>-|-|TRBJ1-1|TRBV5-1
TGCGCCAGCAGCCCCAGGTCCGGCAGCGGCTACACTGAAGCTTTCTTT
CASSPRSGSGYTEAFF
>-|-|TRBJ1-2|TRBV7-9
TGTGCCAGCACGGTATCTACGGGCGGCTACACCTTC
CASTVSTGGYTF
>few|-|TRBJ2-7|TRBV5-1
TGCGCCAGCAGCTTGGGGGGGATGACAGGTCGACACGAGCAGTACTTC
CASSLGGMTGRHEQYF
>many|-|TRBJ1-2|TRBV5-6
TGTGCCAGCAGTCCCACAGGGCTCTATGGCTACACCTTC
CASSPTGLYGYTF
>-|-|TRBJ2-7|TRBV10-3
TGTGCCGTGTCAAACGCTCAGGCGAGCTCCTACGAGCAGTACTTC
CAVSNAQASSYEQYF
>-|-|TRBJ1-3|TRBV20-1
TGCAGTGCTAGTGCCCTAGGGAACCCAGTCTCTGGAAACACCATATATTTT
CSASALGNPVSGNTIYF
>-|-|TRBJ1-6|TRBV20-1
TGCAGTGCGCAACCGGGACAAATAAGCTCCTATAATTCACCCCTCCACTTT
CSAQPGQISSYNSPLHF
>few|TRBD1|TRBJ2-7|TRBV7-2
TGTGCCAGCAGCCCAGGGGGCGTAGTATCCTACGAGCAGTACTTC
CASSPGGVVSYEQYF
>-|TRBD1|TRBJ2-7|TRBV19
TGTGCCAGTAGTACGACCAACAGGGGCTCCCAGTACTTC
CASSTTNRGSQYF
>few|TRBD1|TRBJ1-2|TRBV6-5
TGTGCCAGCGGTATCGACAGGGATGGCTACACCTTC
CASGIDRDGYTF
>-|-|TRBJ2-5|TRBV4-1
TGCGCCAGCAGCCAAGACCCGGGGTTCAGAGGAGAGACCCAGTACTTC
CASSQDPGFRGETQYF
>few|-|TRBJ1-2|TRBV20-1
TGCAGTGCTACCTTTGGTGCCCCTCCCTATGGCTACACCTTC
CSATFGAPPYGYTF
>few|-|TRBJ1-5|TRBV20-1
TGCAGTGCTAGACCCCCGGGGGGGGTAGTTCAGCCCCAGCATTTT
CSARPPGGVVQPQHF
>many|TRBD1|TRBJ1-2|TRBV7-6
TGTGCCAGCAGCTTAGCCGCTGGACAGGGATCGTATGGCTACACCTTC
CASSLAAGQGSYGYTF
>few|TRBD1|TRBJ1-1|TRBV10-2
TGCGCCAGCGCCCGGGACAGGTTTTACACTGAAGCTTTCTTT
CASARDRFYTEAFF
>-|-|TRBJ1-4|TRBV7-2
TGTGCCAGCAGCTTAGTCAGGGAGGAAAAACTGTTTTTT
CASSLVREEKLFF
>-|-|TRBJ2-7|TRBV27
TGTGCCAGCAGTCGATACAGGGACTACGAGCAGTACTTC
CASSRYRDYEQYF
>few|TRBD2|TRBJ2-3|TRBV4-2
TGTGCCAGCAGCCAAGGGGCGATTCTTCCTAGCGGGGGGTATACGCAGTATTTT
CASSQGAILPSGGYTQYF
>few|TRBD2|TRBJ2-1|TRBV10-3
TGTGCCATCAGCCCGACTAGCGGGAGGGCACTAGGTAATGAGCAGTTCTTC
CAISPTSGRALGNEQFF
>few|TRBD2|TRBJ2-1|TRBV11-3
TGTGCCAGCAGCCCCCCTTCTAGCGGTTATTACAATGAGCAGTTCTTC
CASSPPSSGYYNEQFF
>-|-|TRBJ2-7|TRBV28
TGTGCCAGCACCCTAGGGGGTTGGGACGAGCAGTACTTC
CASTLGGWDEQYF
>-|-|TRBJ2-3|TRBV12-3/TRBV12-4
TGTGCCAGCAGTTTTATCGGCACAAGCGCAGATACGCAGTATTTT
CASSFIGTSADTQYF
>few|TRBD2|TRBJ2-5|TRBV28
TGTGCCATCGGACTAGCGGGAGAAGAGACCCAGTACTTC
CAIGLAGEETQYF
>many|TRBD2|TRBJ2-3|TRBV7-2
TGTGCCAGCAGCTTCGGACTAGCGGCCACAGATACGCAGTATTTT
CASSFGLAATDTQYF
>-|-|TRBJ2-5|TRBV7-2
TGTGCCAGCAGCTCGGACTCGCTCCAAGAGACCCAGTACTTC
CASSSDSLQETQYF
>-|-|TRBJ1-1|TRBV20-1
TGCAGTGCTAGTGCCATTAGGGGTGGTACTGAAGCTTTCTTT
CSASAIRGGTEAFF
>-|-|TRBJ2-4|TRBV3-1
TGTGCCAGCAGCCCACCTACGCTAGCCAAAAACATTCAGTACTTC
CASSPPTLAKNIQYF
>-|TRBD2|TRBJ2-5|TRBV20-1
TGCAGTGCTGAAGAGCAGCGGGGGGGCCCCTACAATGAGCAGTACTTC
CSAEEQRGGPYNEQYF
>few|-|TRBJ2-4|TRBV7-9
TGTGCCAGCAGCTTCGGCACGCAAGCCAAAAACATTCAGTACTTC
CASSFGTQAKNIQYF
>-|-|TRBJ2-1|TRBV6-6
TGTGCCAGCTCCCCTACCATCGGTGAGCAGTTCTTC
CASSPTIGEQFF
>many|TRBD2|TRBJ2-3|TRBV5-1
TGCGCCAGCAGCTTGGCTAGCGGGGGGGCCGCAGATACGCAGTATTTT
CASSLASGGAADTQYF
>-|-|TRBJ2-7|TRBV12-3/TRBV12-4
TGTGCCAGCAGCCCCCTCAGGGAGGACTACGAGCAGTACTTC
CASSPLREDYEQYF
>-|-|TRBJ1-2|TRBV20-1
TGCAGTGCTATGGGGACACCGGCGATGTATGGCTACACCTTC
CSAMGTPAMYGYTF
>-|TRBD1|TRBJ1-6|TRBV16
TGTGCCAGCAGCCGCTTCTCCGGGACAGGGGGCCTGAATAATTCACCCCTCCACTTT
CASSRFSGTGGLNNSPLHF
>-|TRBD1|TRBJ2-1|TRBV12-3/TRBV12-4
TGTGCCAGCAGTGTGGCGGGGACAGGGCAGTTCTTC
CASSVAGTGQFF
>-|TRBD2|TRBJ2-2|TRBV3-1
TGTGCCAGCAGCCACCTCGTAGCGGGAAGCGGGGAGCTGTTTTTT
CASSHLVAGSGELFF
>many|-|TRBJ2-3|TRBV10-3
TGTGCCATCAGTGAGCTAGATACGCAGTATTTT
CAISELDTQYF
>few|-|TRBJ2-5|TRBV7-9
TGTGCCAGCAGCTTGCGTCCCCTGTTGGGGTACCAAGAGACCCAGTACTTC
CASSLRPLLGYQETQYF
>-|-|TRBJ1-3|TRBV20-1
TGCAGTGCTAGAGAGGGTACCAACACCATATATTTT
CSAREGTNTIYF
>-|TRBD1|TRBJ1-4|TRBV12-3/TRBV12-4
TGTGCCAGCAGTTTGGACAGGCTGACTGAAAAACTGTTTTTT
CASSLDRLTEKLFF
>-|-|TRBJ1-1|TRBV20-1
TGCAGTGCTAAGACTCCCGGACGGAACACTGAAGCTTTCTTT
CSAKTPGRNTEAFF
>-|-|TRBJ2-3|TRBV10-3
TGTGCCATCAGTGGCCGACACCTCCGCACAGATACGCAGTATTTT
CAISGRHLRTDTQYF